This is a list of T cell receptor beta chains from one sample in a study of T cell responses to AZD1222 COVID-19 vaccine. Data came from immunoSEQ multiplex PCR; TCRdb stores just in-frame clones and leaves some out. The table includes approximately 110,000 clones, around 83% detected once. The sequenced sample was peripheral blood, obtained 28 days after the second AZD1222 dose. The source of these receptors is an adult who received the AZD1222 COVID-19 vaccine. CDR3s include the opening cysteine and the closing phenylalanine or tryptophan. The D gene is left open where the match is weak. Only part of the rows carry a size: once, few, many, or a class if the clone is expanded.

CASSWSNRSGSYEQYF TGTGCCAGCAGCTGGTCTAACAGGTCTGGTTCCTACGAGCAGTACTTC TRBJ2-7 once NA TRBV11-3
CASSRYVGVNTGELFF TGTGCCAGCAGCAGATACGTTGGGGTAAACACCGGGGAGCTGTTTTTT TRBJ2-2 NA NA TRBV11-1
CAISGGQGFAEKLFF TGTGCCATCAGTGGGGGACAGGGGTTCGCTGAAAAACTGTTTTTT TRBJ1-4 NA TRBD1 TRBV10-3
CASSPRQGTEAFF TGTGCCAGCAGCCCTCGCCAGGGCACTGAAGCTTTCTTT TRBJ1-1 NA NA TRBV7-3
CASSSGTGASTDTQYF TGCGCCAGCAGCTCCGGGACAGGGGCTAGCACAGATACGCAGTATTTT TRBJ2-3 NA TRBD1 TRBV5-1
CASSPPAGNYGYTF TGTGCCAGCTCACCACCGGCGGGAAACTATGGCTACACCTTC TRBJ1-2 NA NA TRBV18
CASSLWDRDSVTQYF TGTGCCAGCAGCTTATGGGACAGGGATTCGGTTACGCAGTATTTT TRBJ2-3 NA TRBD1 TRBV11-2
CASRTAGGGNYGYTF TGTGCCAGCAGAACCGCAGGGGGGGGTAACTATGGCTACACCTTC TRBJ1-2 NA TRBD1 TRBV6-6
CASSLARTADGELFF TGCGCCAGCAGCTTGGCCAGGACAGCGGACGGGGAGCTGTTTTTT TRBJ2-2 NA NA TRBV5-1
CATSDTKGSEYEQYF TGTGCCACCAGTGATACCAAGGGTTCGGAGTACGAGCAGTACTTC TRBJ2-7 NA NA TRBV24-1
CASSPGDSSPYGYTF TGCGCCAGCAGCCCGGGGGACAGTAGCCCTTATGGCTACACCTTC TRBJ1-2 NA TRBD1 TRBV5-1
CASSPLGSNEKLFF TGTGCCAGCTCACCATTGGGTTCTAATGAAAAACTGTTTTTT TRBJ1-4 NA NA TRBV18
CASSRPGQGKETQYF TGTGCCAGCAGCCGCCCGGGACAGGGTAAGGAGACCCAGTACTTC TRBJ2-5 NA TRBD1 TRBV3-1/TRBV3-2
CASSLLPGRPNEQFF TGCGCCAGCAGCTTGCTTCCGGGACGCCCAAATGAGCAGTTCTTC TRBJ2-1 NA NA TRBV5-1
CASSQGQRSPLHF TGTGCCAGCAGCCAGGGACAACGATCACCCCTCCACTTT TRBJ1-6 NA NA TRBV3-1/TRBV3-2
CAISESPGHNYGYTF TGTGCCATCAGTGAGTCCCCGGGACACAACTATGGCTACACCTTC TRBJ1-2 NA NA TRBV10-3
CASSVDRAYNSPLHF TGTGCCAGCAGCGTAGACAGAGCCTATAATTCACCCCTCCACTTT TRBJ1-6 NA NA TRBV9
CASTQGRPSPGYIYF TGTGCCAGCACCCAAGGGCGGCCCAGTCCGGGATACATATATTTT TRBJ1-3 NA NA TRBV11-3
CATSDPSGGGQPQHF TGTGCCACCAGTGATCCCTCGGGGGGCGGTCAGCCCCAGCATTTT TRBJ1-5 NA NA TRBV24-1
CASSVDGSVGYTF TGCGCCAGCAGCGTGGATGGATCAGTCGGCTACACCTTC TRBJ1-2 once NA TRBV4-1
CASSEEGLNTEAFF TGTGCCAGCAGTGAGGAGGGGTTGAACACTGAAGCTTTCTTT TRBJ1-1 NA NA TRBV6-4
CASSQNRVGYYEQYF TGTGCCAGCAGCCAAAACAGGGTAGGGTACTACGAGCAGTACTTC TRBJ2-7 NA NA TRBV4-2